Described below is a single TCR beta chain sequence and its context. Its specificity is unknown. This CDR3 spans 13 amino acids. Trimming took off 1 base at V and 7 bases at J, with 8 bases between the two ends. Per germline, CDR1 SGHAT and CDR2 FQNNGV. The sample is drawn from a study of siplizumab effects on memory and regulatory T cells. Sequencing was performed with immunoSEQ multiplex PCR; in TCRdb, only in-frame clones are kept and a portion is missing. This sample has roughly 97,000 clones, with about 94% found just once. Points from the study as a whole: Tracing alloreactive clones into unstimulated subsets worked for only a minor fraction of them.

The TCR sequence derives from a human donor in good health. The sequenced sample consisted of Tregs sorted from blood. V usage is TRBV11-2 and J usage is TRBJ1-5; the D gene is possibly TRBD1 (5 bases). The CDR3 sequence is CASSLGGDQPQHF. The CDR3 DNA follows: TGTGCCAGCAGCTTAGGAGGGGACCAGCCCCAGCATTTT. The entire variable domain, with the rest obtained from reference TRBV11-2 and TRBJ1-5, is as follows: EAGVAQSPRYKIIEKRQSVAFWCNPISGHATLYWYQQILGQGPKLLIQFQNNGVVDDSQLPKDRFSAERLKGVDSTLKIQPAKLEDSAVYLCASSLGGDQPQHFGDGTRLSIL.